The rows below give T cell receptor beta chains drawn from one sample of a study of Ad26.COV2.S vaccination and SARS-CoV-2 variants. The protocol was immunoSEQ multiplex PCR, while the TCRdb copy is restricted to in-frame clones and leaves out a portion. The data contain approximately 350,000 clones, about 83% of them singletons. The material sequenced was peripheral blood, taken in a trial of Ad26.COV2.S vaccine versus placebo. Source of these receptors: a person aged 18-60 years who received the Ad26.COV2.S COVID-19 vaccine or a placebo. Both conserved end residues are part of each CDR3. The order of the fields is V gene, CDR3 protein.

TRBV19 CASSIIGAAGNTIYF
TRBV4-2 CASSLRTATNEKLFF
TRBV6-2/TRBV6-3 CASSPRGPESQYF
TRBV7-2 CASSSQVNTEAFF
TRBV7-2 CASSLGVEGLYEQYF
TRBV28 CASGQLLGPTGGEQYF
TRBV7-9 CASSLDRGGSGYTF
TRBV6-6 CASNFYPGGDTQYF
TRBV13 CASSLGTTYEQYF
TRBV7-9 CASSLTSGTYEQYF
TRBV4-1 CASSRGPQRAYEQYF
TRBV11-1 CASSLGGYSEAFF
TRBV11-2 CASSLAGDEQYF
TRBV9 CASTLKREAPTDTQYF
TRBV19 CASSIPGTRAGELFF
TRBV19 CASSPGNGYTF
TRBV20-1 CSARVGGEQYF
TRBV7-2 CASSLGQGPRQPQHF
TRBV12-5 CASGSQGTVNAQPQHF
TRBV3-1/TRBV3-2 CASSQGLAGGPEQYF
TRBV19 CASSIGTDIYGYTF
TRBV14 CASSSTRLGELFF
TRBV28 CASSWGRGPEAFF
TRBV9 CASSRGRDTGELFF
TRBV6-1 CASSEHPGVLVDYEQYF
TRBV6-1 CASSDNRASNQPQHF
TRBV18 CASAPPGTVGNGYTF
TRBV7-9 CASSGTGGRTEAFF
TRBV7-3 CASSFSGGAGETQYF
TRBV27 CASSPLAGYSPLHF
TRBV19 CASSIGRRIRNTEAFF
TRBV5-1 CASSLGQPYNEQFF
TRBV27 CASSFKGHGVNEQFF
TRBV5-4 CASSFGGTNTGELFF
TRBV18 CASSQQWTGNQPQHF
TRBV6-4 CARGGTAQGQHF
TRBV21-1 CASSKVRMANEKLFF
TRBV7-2 CASSPGLSSGHTGELFF
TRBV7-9 CASSLVQGDSPLHF
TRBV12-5 CASGLGGEGYTF
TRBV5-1 CASSLVAGSYEQYF
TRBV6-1 CASSVRAGVTHNEQFF
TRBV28 CASREGTGLQAFF
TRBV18 CASSPSRTGGTEAFF
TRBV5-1 CASSSNSGRANIQYF
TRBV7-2 CASSLVVLGTEAFF